The clone carrying this T cell receptor beta chain was counted at least ten times. With 2 bases removed from V and 1 base from J, the gap between germline ends came to 14 bases. The CDR3 is 15 amino acids. Germline loops: CDR1 DFQATT, CDR2 SNEGSKA (reference sequence). A universal primer site was created by template switching, with the cDNA bearing unique molecular identifiers. TCRdb recomputed calls from the 5' RACE reads with MiXCR, one row per CDR3 protein. The data hold 300,000 to 400,000 distinct CDR3 sequences, with 12% observed a single time. This sample stems from a study of identical twins. This sample also belongs to another study, concerning yellow fever vaccine responses in identical twins.

This TCR came from a woman aged 18-29 years in good health. Input material: CD8+ T cells sorted from blood. The rearrangement uses TRBV20-1 and TRBJ2-5; no definite D call. The CDR3 region is CSARLDVSFQETQYF. The CDR3 nucleotides read TGCAGTGCTAGACTAGATGTGAGTTTCCAAGAGACCCAGTACTTC.